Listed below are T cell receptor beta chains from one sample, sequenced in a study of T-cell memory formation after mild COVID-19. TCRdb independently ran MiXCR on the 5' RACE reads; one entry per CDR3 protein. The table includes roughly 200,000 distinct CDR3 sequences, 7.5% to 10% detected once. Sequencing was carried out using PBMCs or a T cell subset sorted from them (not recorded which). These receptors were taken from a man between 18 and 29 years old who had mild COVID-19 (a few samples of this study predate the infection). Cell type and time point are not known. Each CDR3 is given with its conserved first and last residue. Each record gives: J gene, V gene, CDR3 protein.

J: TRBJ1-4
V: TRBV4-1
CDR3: CASSQVFGSNEKLFF

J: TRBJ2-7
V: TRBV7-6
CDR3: CASSFWKDGLRKYF

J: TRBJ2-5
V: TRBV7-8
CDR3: CASSPRRRETQYF

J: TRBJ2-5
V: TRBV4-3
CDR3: CASSQAAGRAGETQYF

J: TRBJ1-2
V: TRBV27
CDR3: CASSFTIHYGYTF

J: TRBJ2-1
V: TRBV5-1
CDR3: CASSLDFLAGVYNEQFF

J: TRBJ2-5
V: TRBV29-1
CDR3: CSVPGQGLQETQYF

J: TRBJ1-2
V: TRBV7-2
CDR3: CASSPPGDYGYTF

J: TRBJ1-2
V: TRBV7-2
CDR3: CASSLGIFGGTGRGYTF

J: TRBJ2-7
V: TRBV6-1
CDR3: CASSGGTGSHYEQYF

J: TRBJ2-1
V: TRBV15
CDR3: CATSRTGGHEQFF

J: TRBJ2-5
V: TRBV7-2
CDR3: CASRRLAGQQETQYF

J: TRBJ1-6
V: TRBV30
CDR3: CAWKGLYNSPLHF

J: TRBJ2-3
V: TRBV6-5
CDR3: CASSGGYTQYF

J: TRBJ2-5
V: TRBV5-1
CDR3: CASSQGQGQGWKTQYF

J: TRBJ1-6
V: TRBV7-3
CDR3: CASSRTGRNSPLHF

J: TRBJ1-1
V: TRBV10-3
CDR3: CAIFRNTEAFF

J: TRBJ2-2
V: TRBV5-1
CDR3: CASSSGTGGTGELFF

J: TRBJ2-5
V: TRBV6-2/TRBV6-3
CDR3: CASSYGRETQYF

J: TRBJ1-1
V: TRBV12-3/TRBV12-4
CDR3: CASRTFMNTEAFF

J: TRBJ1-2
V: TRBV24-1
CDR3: CATSDPGTDRDGYTF

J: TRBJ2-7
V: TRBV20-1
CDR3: CSARGQVSYEQYF

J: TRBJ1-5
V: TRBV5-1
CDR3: CASSLEGSGHQPQHF

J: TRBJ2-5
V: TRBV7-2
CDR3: CASSSSSVETQYF

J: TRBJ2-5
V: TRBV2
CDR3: CASSARSGTQYF

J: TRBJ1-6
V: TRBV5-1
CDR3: CASSLGGGNKIKGNSPLHF

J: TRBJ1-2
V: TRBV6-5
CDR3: CASSYSGPLNYGYTF

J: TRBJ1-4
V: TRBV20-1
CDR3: CSARTRPTNEKLFF

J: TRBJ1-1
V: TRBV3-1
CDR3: CASSQGHIGEAFF

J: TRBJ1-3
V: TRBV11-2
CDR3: CASSLDLTGNTIYF

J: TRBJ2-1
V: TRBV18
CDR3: CASSPGADTYNEQFF

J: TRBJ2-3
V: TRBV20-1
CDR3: CSATERRDSHRTDTQYF

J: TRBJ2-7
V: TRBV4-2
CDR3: CASRLRQQTTQQYF

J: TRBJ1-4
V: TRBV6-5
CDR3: CASSLLGGARDEKLFF

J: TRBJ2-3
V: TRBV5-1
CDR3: CASSVTPPNTQYF

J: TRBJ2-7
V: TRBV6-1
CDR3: CASSEEGPTYEQYF

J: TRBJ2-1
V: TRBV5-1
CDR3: CASSLASGVYNEQFF

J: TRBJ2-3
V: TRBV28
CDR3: CASSFQGATQYF

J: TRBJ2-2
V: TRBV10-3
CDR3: CAISADRTGAGELFF

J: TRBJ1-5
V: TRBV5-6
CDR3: CASSLTGGGNQPQHF

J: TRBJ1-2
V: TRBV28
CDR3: CASMSGTVYDGYTF

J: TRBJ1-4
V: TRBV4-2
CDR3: CASSQGDSNEKLFF

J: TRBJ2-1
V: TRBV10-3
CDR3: CAISEGLAGALNEQFF

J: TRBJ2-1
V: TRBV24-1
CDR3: CATSERNEQFF

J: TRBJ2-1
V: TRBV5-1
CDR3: CASSLVGDDYNEQFF

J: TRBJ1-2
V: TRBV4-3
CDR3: CASSQAFPGTNYGYTF

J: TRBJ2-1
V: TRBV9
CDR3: CASSPHGGALSNEQFF

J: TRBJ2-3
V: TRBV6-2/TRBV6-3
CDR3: CASSYSRGSDTQYF

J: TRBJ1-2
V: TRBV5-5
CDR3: CASSFLNTANYGYTF

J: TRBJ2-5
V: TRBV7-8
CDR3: CASSLSRGRGLETQYF

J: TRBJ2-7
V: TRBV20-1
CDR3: CSAREGNQGVQYF

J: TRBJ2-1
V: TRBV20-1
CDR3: CSPRSATSGGKQFF

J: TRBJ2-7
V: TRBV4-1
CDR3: CASSPSGTRFHEQYF

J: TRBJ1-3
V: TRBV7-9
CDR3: CASSLVTGNTIYF

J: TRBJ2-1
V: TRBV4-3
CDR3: CASSQAGGSSYNEQFF

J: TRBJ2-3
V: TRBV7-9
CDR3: CASSFPGTSVSGDTQYF

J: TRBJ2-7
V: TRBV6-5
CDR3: CASWKSGGEVRQYF